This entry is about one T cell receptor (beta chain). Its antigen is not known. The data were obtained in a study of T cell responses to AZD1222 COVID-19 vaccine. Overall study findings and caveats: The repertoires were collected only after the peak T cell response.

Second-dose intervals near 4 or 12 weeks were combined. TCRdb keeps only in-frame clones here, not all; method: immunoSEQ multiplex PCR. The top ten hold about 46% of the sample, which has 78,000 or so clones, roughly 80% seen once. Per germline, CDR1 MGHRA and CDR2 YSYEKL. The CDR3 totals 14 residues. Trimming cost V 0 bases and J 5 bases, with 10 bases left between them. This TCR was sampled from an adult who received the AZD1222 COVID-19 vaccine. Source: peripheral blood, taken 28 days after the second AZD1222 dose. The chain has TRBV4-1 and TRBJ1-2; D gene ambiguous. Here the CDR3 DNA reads TGCGCCAGCAGCCAAGAAGGCACCGCTTATGGCTACACCTTC. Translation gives CASSQEGTAYGYTF.